These 7 T cell receptor beta chains were all obtained from the same sample, sequenced in a study of lymphopenia after photon versus proton radiotherapy. The table came from immunoSEQ multiplex PCR; TCRdb's copy has only in-frame clones and leaves some out. The sample carries some 27,000 clones, 87% recorded once. The sequencing used peripheral blood, collected from a patient treated with proton-based radiotherapy. These receptors came from a woman in her sixties with cholangiocarcinoma. Some clones in this sample may be carry-over from other donors' samples.

The gene calls are TRBV19 and TRBJ2-1; 11 bases are a match to TRBD2. Germline V CDR1 and CDR2: LNHDA, SQIVND (reference sequence). Trimming at V came to 5 bases and at J to 8 bases, leaving 11 bases not matched to a gene. The CDR3 sequence is 16 residues long. CDR3 DNA sequence: TGTGCCAGTAGTGTAGGGACTAGCGGACCTGGGGATGAGCAGTTCTTC. Protein: CASSVGTSGPGDEQFF.

The genes are TRBV5-1 and TRBJ2-5; TRBD2 agrees at 9 bases. CDR3 size: 15 residues. V was clipped by 0 bases and J by 5 bases; unmatched bases: 5. Germline V gene data show CDR1 as SGHRS and CDR2 as YFSETQ. CDR3 bases: TGCGCCAGCAGCTTGGAGAAAGGGACTAGCGAGACCCAGTACTTC. Amino acids: CASSLEKGTSETQYF.

The rearrangement joins TRBV27 to TRBJ2-1; D not resolved. Per the germline V gene, CDR1 is MNHEY and CDR2 is SMNVEV (reference sequence). Trimming shortened V by 3 bases and J by 12 bases, and 9 bases separated the two germline ends. The CDR3 sequence is 11 residues long. The CDR3 protein is CASSFRTVQFF. The CDR3 DNA is TGTGCCAGCAGTTTTAGGACGGTGCAGTTCTTC.

The rearrangement joins TRBV6-5 to TRBJ2-7, with D maybe TRBD2 (6 bases). Trimming cost V 0 bases and J 3 bases, with 12 bases left between them. The CDR3 has 15 residues. Germline V gives CDR1 MNHEY, CDR2 SVGAGI. The CDR3 reads CASSYSGGTLYEQYF. The CDR3 DNA follows: TGTGCCAGCAGTTACTCGGGCGGGACCCTCTACGAGCAGTACTTC.

V usage is TRBV27 and J usage is TRBJ1-1, with unresolved D. V lost 6 bases and J lost 2, with 13 bases in between. This CDR3 is built from 14 residues. Germline lookup yields CDR1 MNHEY and CDR2 SMNVEV (reference sequence). CDR3 in amino acids: CASSLGLLNTEAFF. The CDR3 DNA follows: TGTGCCAGCAGCCTCGGACTTCTCAACACTGAAGCTTTCTTT.

The V and J genes are TRBV7-9 and TRBJ2-1; the match to TRBD2 covers 8 bases. CDR1 SEHNR and CDR2 FQNEAQ come from the germline V gene (reference sequence). The CDR3 is 17 amino acids. V was clipped by 5 bases and J by 7 bases; unmatched bases: 16. CDR3 sequence: CASSPANLAGLPNEQFF. The CDR3 DNA is TGTGCCAGCAGCCCCGCCAATCTAGCGGGCCTACCTAATGAGCAGTTCTTC.

The chain combines TRBV13 with TRBJ2-7; D might be TRBD1 (5 bases). Trimming stripped 5 bases from V and 5 bases from J, with 13 bases between. This CDR3 spans 13 amino acids. Looked up from germline, CDR1 is PRHDT and CDR2 is FYEKMQ (reference sequence). The CDR3 spells CASSLLIRDEQYF. CDR3 DNA sequence: TGTGCCAGCAGCCTCCTCATCAGGGACGAGCAGTACTTC.